This T cell receptor beta chain was found in a study of early T cells in non-severe SARS-CoV-2 infection. At the level of the study: The chains were unpaired, and the sequenced material was bulk RNA from unsorted whole blood. Study observations and caveats: Sequences matched to VDJdb favored anti-spike CD8 responses, while private and CD4 specificities were missed.

The CDR3 spans 13 residues. Germline CDR1 reads DFQATT; CDR2 reads SNEGSKA (reference sequence). V lost 1 base and J 0 bases, leaving 7 bases between the germline ends. A note on this clonotype: Its target is unknown.

Individual cDNA molecules were tagged with unique molecular identifiers. TCRdb fed the 5' RACE reads into MiXCR, producing one record per CDR3 protein. Of about 50,000 distinct CDR3 sequences in the sample, 6.2% were seen once. The sample consisted of whole blood, taken at baseline. The J gene is TRBJ2-7, the V gene TRBV20-1; D gene unclear. This TCR was recovered from an adult who was a healthcare worker with PCR-confirmed SARS-CoV-2 infection or an uninfected control (not recorded which). CDR3 bases: TGCAGTGCTAGAGGTACGAGCTCCTACGAGCAGTACTTC. This translates into CSARGTSSYEQYF.